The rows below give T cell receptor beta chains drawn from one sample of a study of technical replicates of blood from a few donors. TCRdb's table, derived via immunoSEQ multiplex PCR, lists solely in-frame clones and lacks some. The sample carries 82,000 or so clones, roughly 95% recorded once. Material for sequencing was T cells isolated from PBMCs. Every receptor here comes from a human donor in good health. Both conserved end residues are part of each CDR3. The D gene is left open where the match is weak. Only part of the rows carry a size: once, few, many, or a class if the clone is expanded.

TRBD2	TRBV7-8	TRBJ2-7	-	CASSLVAGGHYEQYF	TGTGCCAGCAGCTTAGTAGCGGGAGGGCACTACGAGCAGTACTTC
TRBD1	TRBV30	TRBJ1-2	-	CAWSRDRAKGYGYTF	TGTGCCTGGAGTAGAGACAGGGCTAAGGGCTATGGCTACACCTTC
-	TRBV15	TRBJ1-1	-	CATSRDPLNTEAFF	TGTGCCACCAGCAGAGACCCTTTGAACACTGAAGCTTTCTTT
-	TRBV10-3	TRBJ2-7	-	CAISESPGLFYEQYF	TGTGCCATCAGTGAGTCGCCGGGACTCTTCTACGAGCAGTACTTC
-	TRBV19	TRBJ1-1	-	CASSINSNTEAFF	TGTGCCAGTAGTATTAATAGTAACACTGAAGCTTTCTTT
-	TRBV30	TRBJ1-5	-	CAWSVIQGHRVDQPQHF	TGTGCCTGGAGTGTGATACAGGGACATCGAGTTGATCAGCCCCAGCATTTT
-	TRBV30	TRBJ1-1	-	CAWNPLSDTEAFF	TGTGCCTGGAATCCGCTAAGTGATACTGAAGCTTTCTTT
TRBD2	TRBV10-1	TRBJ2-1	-	CASSESRGSSYNEQFF	TGCGCCAGCAGTGAGTCACGCGGGAGCTCCTACAATGAGCAGTTCTTC
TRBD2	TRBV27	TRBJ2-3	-	CASLRLAGHTDTQYF	TGTGCCAGCTTACGACTAGCGGGGCACACAGATACGCAGTATTTT
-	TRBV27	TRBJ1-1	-	CASSYSPNTEAFF	TGTGCCAGCAGTTACTCCCCGAACACTGAAGCTTTCTTT
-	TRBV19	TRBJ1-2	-	CASSSPGRSPWGYTF	TGTGCCAGTAGTTCCCCAGGGCGAAGCCCTTGGGGCTACACCTTC
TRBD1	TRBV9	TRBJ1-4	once	CASSVGGRGLANEKLFF	TGTGCCAGCAGCGTAGGGGGCAGGGGGCTGGCTAATGAAAAACTGTTTTTT
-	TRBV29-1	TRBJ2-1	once	CSVGQNHNEQFF	TGCAGCGTTGGCCAGAACCACAATGAGCAGTTCTTC
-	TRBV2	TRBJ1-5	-	CASSDRGSLNQPQHF	TGTGCCAGCAGTGATAGAGGGTCTCTCAATCAGCCCCAGCATTTT
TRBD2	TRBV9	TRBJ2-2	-	CASGGGTGELFF	TGTGCCAGCGGGGGGGGCACCGGGGAGCTGTTTTTT
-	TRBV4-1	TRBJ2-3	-	CASSQVVSTDTQYF	TGCGCCAGCAGCCAAGTCGTCTCCACAGATACGCAGTATTTT
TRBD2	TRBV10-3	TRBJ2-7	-	CAISDFRGTSGTYEQYF	TGTGCCATCAGTGATTTTAGGGGGACTAGCGGGACCTACGAGCAGTACTTC
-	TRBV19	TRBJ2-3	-	CASSTSHSTDTQYF	TGTGCCAGCTCGACTAGTCATAGCACAGATACGCAGTATTTT
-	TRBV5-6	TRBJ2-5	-	CASSLAYGSMETQYF	TGTGCCAGCAGCTTGGCCTATGGTAGTATGGAGACCCAGTACTTC
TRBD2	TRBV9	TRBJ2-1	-	CASSHGGDSYNEQFF	TGTGCCAGCAGCCACGGGGGGGACTCCTACAATGAGCAGTTCTTC
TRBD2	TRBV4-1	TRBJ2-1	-	CASSQGTSRTEQFF	TGCGCCAGCAGCCAAGGGACTAGTCGCACTGAGCAGTTCTTC
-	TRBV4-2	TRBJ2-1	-	CASSPESLLVSNEQFF	TGTGCCAGCAGCCCCGAATCACTTCTCGTATCAAATGAGCAGTTCTTC
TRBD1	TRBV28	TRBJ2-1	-	CASSPNYRGSYNEQFF	TGTGCCAGCAGTCCAAACTACAGGGGATCCTACAATGAGCAGTTCTTC
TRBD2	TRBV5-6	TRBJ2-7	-	CASSFLAGVYEQYF	TGTGCCAGCAGCTTTCTAGCGGGAGTCTACGAGCAGTACTTC
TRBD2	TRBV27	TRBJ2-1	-	CASSLLREVWNEQFF	TGTGCCAGCAGTTTGTTGCGGGAGGTGTGGAATGAGCAGTTCTTC
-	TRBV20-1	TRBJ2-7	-	CSGNKVAEQYF	TGCAGTGGTAATAAGGTAGCCGAGCAGTACTTC
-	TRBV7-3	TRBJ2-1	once	CASSLTASEYTYNEQFF	TGTGCCAGCAGCTTAACGGCTAGCGAATACACCTACAATGAGCAGTTCTTC
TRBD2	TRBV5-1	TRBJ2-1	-	CASSSRTSPNEQFF	TGCGCCAGCAGCTCCCGGACTAGCCCTAATGAGCAGTTCTTC
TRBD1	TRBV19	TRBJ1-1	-	CASSTTDRTEAFF	TGTGCCAGTAGTACCACGGACAGGACGGAAGCTTTCTTT
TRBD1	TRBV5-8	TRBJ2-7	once	CASRDRGTYEQYF	TGTGCCAGCCGGGACAGGGGAACCTACGAGCAGTACTTC
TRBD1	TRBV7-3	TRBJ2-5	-	CASSLPPGQGETQYF	TGTGCCAGCAGCTTACCCCCGGGACAGGGGGAGACCCAGTACTTC
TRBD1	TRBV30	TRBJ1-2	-	CAWSVTGDNGYTF	TGTGCCTGGAGTGTGACAGGGGACAATGGCTACACCTTC
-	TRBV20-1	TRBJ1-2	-	CSAWTDPGYTF	TGCAGTGCCTGGACAGATCCTGGCTACACCTTC